Following are 25 T cell receptor beta chains from one sample sequenced in a study of OX40 agonist ivuxolimab in advanced cancers. The library was prepared using the immunoSEQ multiplex PCR assay. TCRdb took this table from immuneACCESS and kept in-frame rearrangements with V and J called. Such tables lack part of the clones; where checked against another copy, unresolved V genes explain under half of the gap, and the rest is unexplained. The sample table shows some 83,000 clones, and around 84% are seen once. Of the sample, 6.5% falls within the top ten clones. The material sequenced was CD4+ or CD8+ T cells sorted from blood, taken in a trial of the OX40 agonist ivuxolimab. The receptors were gathered from an adult with an advanced solid tumor such as melanoma, head and neck, liver or kidney cancer.

The CDR3 DNA reads TGCGCCAGCAGTGAGGACCACGGTCAAGAGACCCAGTACTTC. It yields the protein CASSEDHGQETQYF. The gene calls are TRBV10-1 and TRBJ2-5; D is uncertain. Trimming left V 2 bases short and J 2 bases short, with 9 bases between. This CDR3 contains 14 residues. Germline assignment: CDR1 WNHNN and CDR2 SYGVQD (reference sequence).

The rearrangement uses TRBV5-1 and TRBJ2-7, with 7 bases matching TRBD1. V lost 0 bases, J lost 2 bases, and 2 bases stayed unmatched. Germline assignment: CDR1 SGHRS and CDR2 YFSETQ. The length of the CDR3 is 14 residues. The CDR3 DNA reads as TGCGCCAGCAGCTTGGGGACAGGCCCCTACGAGCAGTACTTC. Protein: CASSLGTGPYEQYF.

V usage is TRBV7-2 and J usage is TRBJ1-1; weak D call: TRBD1 (5 bases). This CDR3 contains 15 residues. Germline V gene data show CDR1 as SGHTA and CDR2 as FQGNSA. The V and J ends lost 2 bases and 5 bases respectively, with 15 bases between them. CDR3 residues: CASSLRVGRVTEAFF. For the CDR3, the DNA is TGTGCCAGCAGCTTAAGGGTTGGCAGGGTGACTGAAGCTTTCTTT.

The chain combines TRBV12-5 with TRBJ2-2; perhaps TRBD2 as D (6 bases). Germline CDR1 and CDR2: LGHNT and FRNRAP. This CDR3 is built from 16 residues. Deletions cut 6 bases from V and 8 bases from J, with 22 bases between. CDR3 nucleotides: TGTGCTAGTGGGCAATCGGCGGGGACCGGTCCAGGGGAGCTGTTTTTT. The encoded protein is CASGQSAGTGPGELFF.

CDR3 sequence (DNA): TGTGCCTTCTGGACTAGCGGGAGCTACGAGCAGTACTTC. This codes for CAFWTSGSYEQYF. This sequence joins TRBV30 and TRBJ2-7, with 13 bases identical to TRBD2. Germline CDR1 reads GTSNPN; CDR2 reads SVGIG (reference sequence). V lost 7 bases to trimming and J lost 3 bases; unmatched junction nucleotides: 3. CDR3 size: 13 residues.

This sequence joins TRBV2 and TRBJ2-2, with 8 nucleotides matching TRBD2. Germline loops: CDR1 SNHLY, CDR2 FYNNEI. J gave up 2 bases and V 3 bases, and 8 bases lay outside the gene matches. This CDR3 has 17 residues. Here the CDR3 reads CASSDKRAGGNTGELFF. The CDR3, as DNA: TGTGCCAGCAGTGACAAGCGGGCGGGAGGTAACACCGGGGAGCTGTTTTTT.

The chain combines TRBV6-1 with TRBJ1-5; TRBD1 matches at 9 bases. This CDR3 is built from 16 residues. The germline V gene encodes CDR1 MNHNS and CDR2 SASEGT. V was clipped by 2 bases and J by 4 bases; unmatched bases: 6. This chain's CDR3 is CASSESVGTGNQPQHF. The DNA of the CDR3 is TGTGCCAGCAGTGAAAGTGTAGGGACAGGGAATCAGCCCCAGCATTTT.

The V call is TRBV18, the J call TRBJ1-1; D is uncertain. Looked up from germline, CDR1 is KGHSH and CDR2 is LQKENI. The CDR3 has 14 amino acids. With 6 bases removed from V and 4 bases from J, the gap between germline ends came to 15 bases. The CDR3 DNA reads as TGTGCCAGCTCCCTGTCTCAGGAGGGCACTGAAGCTTTCTTT. Its translation is CASSLSQEGTEAFF.

The rearrangement uses TRBV7-9 and TRBJ2-3, with 10 bases aligning to TRBD2. From germline, CDR1 is SEHNR and CDR2 FQNEAQ (reference sequence). The CDR3 is 15 amino acids. The trim removed 5 bases at V and 3 bases at J, leaving 5 bases unmatched. CDR3 nucleotides: TGTGCCAGCAGCAAAATAGCGGGGGGTACAGATACGCAGTATTTT. The encoded protein is CASSKIAGGTDTQYF.

The V and J genes are TRBV18 and TRBJ1-3; D not resolved. CDR1 and CDR2 (germline): KGHSH, LQKENI. The ends were cut back, 5 bases at V and 7 bases at J, with 9 bases in the middle. This CDR3 comprises 12 residues. CDR3 sequence: CASSEELNTIYF. CDR3 DNA: TGTGCCAGCTCAGAGGAGTTGAACACCATATATTTT. Full variable domain (outside the CDR3, taken from reference TRBV18 and TRBJ1-3): NAGVMQNPRHLVRRRGQEARLRCSPMKGHSHVYWYRQLPEEGLKFMVYLQKENIIDESGMPKERFSAEFPKEGPSILRIQQVVRGDSAAYFCASSEELNTIYFGEGSWLTVV.

The J gene is TRBJ1-2, the V gene TRBV19, with TRBD1 matching over 11 bases. Germline assignment: CDR1 LNHDA and CDR2 SQIVND (reference sequence). Unmatched junction bases numbered 3, after V lost 10 bases and J lost 2 bases. The CDR3 runs 13 residues. The chain's CDR3 is CATWDRGNYGYTF. The CDR3 DNA reads TGTGCCACCTGGGACAGGGGGAACTATGGCTACACCTTC.

The chain recombines TRBV2 with TRBJ2-4; the D is unclear. The V end lost 2 bases, the J end lost 0 bases, and 14 bases lay between the germline ends. Germline lookup yields CDR1 SNHLY and CDR2 FYNNEI. This CDR3 spans 17 amino acids. The CDR3 loop reads CASSESDTSLAKNIQYF. The CDR3 nucleotides are TGTGCCAGCAGTGAAAGTGACACCAGTCTAGCCAAAAACATTCAGTACTTC.

J is TRBJ2-3 and V is TRBV6-1; the match to TRBD2 covers 11 bases. The V gene's germline CDR1 is MNHNS and CDR2 SASEGT. The CDR3 contains 14 residues. J lost 5 bases, V lost 5 bases, and 3 bases had no gene match. The CDR3 sequence: CASSISGGGDTQYF. The CDR3 DNA reads as TGTGCCAGCAGTATTAGCGGGGGGGGAGATACGCAGTATTTT.

V is TRBV5-1 and J is TRBJ2-1, with TRBD2 matching over 11 bases. V was pared by 4 bases and J by 14 bases, with 14 bases of the junction left unmatched. The CDR3 is 15 amino acids. The germline CDR1 and CDR2 sequences are SGHRS and YFSETQ. The chain's CDR3 is CASSTRELAGESKFF. CDR3 nucleotides: TGCGCCAGCAGCACCCGGGAACTAGCGGGAGAGTCGAAGTTCTTC.

This clone showed up just a few times. The chain employs TRBV11-1 and TRBJ2-4; 7 bases map to TRBD1. The CDR3 runs to 18 residues. The germline V gene encodes CDR1 SGHAT and CDR2 FQDESV (reference sequence). Trimming cost V 4 bases and J 7 bases; bases outside gene matches: 19. CDR3 amino acids: CASSSTGQSDSQPNIQYF. In nucleotides, the CDR3 is TGTGCCAGCAGCTCCACGGGACAGAGCGACTCCCAGCCTAACATTCAGTACTTC.

The chain links TRBV5-8 to TRBJ1-5; tentatively, D is TRBD1 (6 bases). The germline V gene has CDR1 SGHTS and CDR2 YDEGEE. This CDR3 contains 18 residues. The V end was cut by 4 bases, the J end by 2 bases, with 22 bases between. The CDR3 bases are TGTGCCAGCAGCCTTATCTCGTGGGGGGCGGTAGGCAATCAGCCCCAGCATTTT. Its translation is CASSLISWGAVGNQPQHF.

The V gene is TRBV7-9, the J gene TRBJ2-7; D might be TRBD2 (6 bases). The germline CDR1 and CDR2 sequences are SEHNR and FQNEAQ (reference sequence). This CDR3 is built from 16 residues. Trimming took off 7 bases at V and 2 bases at J, with 21 bases between the two ends. The CDR3 region is CASIPSSGSGAYEQYF. In DNA form, the CDR3 reads TGTGCCAGCATCCCTAGCTCGGGTAGCGGAGCCTACGAGCAGTACTTC.

V and J are TRBV19 and TRBJ2-3; D uncertain. The CDR3 has 13 amino acids. V was shortened by 6 bases and J by 1 base, with 8 bases between the two germline ends. Germline CDR1 and CDR2: LNHDA and SQIVND (reference sequence). The CDR3 sequence: CASSGPGTDTQYF. CDR3 coding DNA: TGTGCCAGTAGCGGACCCGGCACAGATACGCAGTATTTT. Combining the CDR3 with reference TRBV19 and TRBJ2-3 gives the whole variable domain DGGITQSPKYLFRKEGQNVTLSCEQNLNHDAMYWYRQDPGQGLRLIYYSQIVNDFQKGDIAEGYSVSREKKESFPLTVTSAQKNPTAFYLCASSGPGTDTQYFGPGTRLTVL.

This chain uses TRBV7-8 with TRBJ2-7, with D uncertain. V gave up 5 bases and J gave up 3 bases, with 11 bases separating them. From germline, CDR1 is SGHVS and CDR2 FQNEAQ. The CDR3 has 13 amino acids. The chain's CDR3 is CASSPYPVYEQYF. In DNA, the CDR3 is TGTGCCAGCAGCCCCTACCCAGTCTACGAGCAGTACTTC.

The gene calls are TRBV2 and TRBJ1-2, with 9 bases fitting TRBD1. The CDR3 spans 13 residues. CDR1 and CDR2 (germline): SNHLY, FYNNEI. The trim removed 6 bases at V and 4 bases at J, leaving 3 bases unmatched. The CDR3 nucleotides are TGTGCCAGCAGGGGACAGGGTATCTATGGCTACACCTTC. It is translated as CASRGQGIYGYTF.

This clone was detected once. This sequence joins TRBV11-2 and TRBJ1-3; TRBD1 is a possible D gene (5 bases). The CDR3 has 16 amino acids. The V end was cut by 1 base, the J end by 2 bases, with 12 bases between. In germline, CDR1 is SGHAT, CDR2 FQNNGV. CDR3 amino acids: CASSLVGPGPGNTIYF. CDR3 DNA: TGTGCCAGCAGCTTAGTCGGGCCGGGGCCTGGAAACACCATATATTTT.

This chain's CDR3 is CAWRTGTVYGYTF. Written as DNA, the CDR3 is TGTGCCTGGAGAACCGGGACAGTCTATGGCTACACCTTC. The chain is built from TRBV30 and TRBJ1-2, with 7 bases lining up with TRBD1. Trimming took 3 bases from V and 4 from J; bases not matched to a gene: 5. This CDR3 contains 13 residues. Germline assignment: CDR1 GTSNPN and CDR2 SVGIG (reference sequence).

The rearrangement links TRBV19 to TRBJ1-1; D gene unclear. Germline V gives CDR1 LNHDA, CDR2 SQIVND (reference sequence). The CDR3 covers 13 residues. Trimming took 3 bases from V and 10 from J, leaving 15 bases between them. CDR3 region: CASSIDRASRAFF. The CDR3 DNA reads as TGTGCCAGTAGTATTGATAGGGCCTCCCGAGCTTTCTTT.

This sequence joins TRBV6-1 and TRBJ1-1; D is perhaps TRBD1 (5 bases). The germline CDR1 and CDR2 sequences are MNHNS and SASEGT. This CDR3 region has 15 residues. V shed 6 bases and J shed 1 base, with 15 bases lying between them. CDR3 region: CASRPGTYSNTEAFF. CDR3 bases: TGTGCCAGCAGACCTGGGACTTACTCGAACACTGAAGCTTTCTTT.

V usage is TRBV5-4 and J usage is TRBJ2-7; tentative D call: TRBD1 (7 bases). The CDR3 runs to 15 residues. Trimming took 4 bases from V and 2 from J, leaving 16 bases between them. Germline V gene lookup returns CDR1 SGHNT and CDR2 YYREEE (reference sequence). The CDR3 here is CASSHGGQSAYEQYF. The DNA for the CDR3 is TGTGCCAGCAGCCACGGGGGACAGTCAGCCTACGAGCAGTACTTC.